This T cell receptor beta chain came from a study of monozygotic twins with inflammatory bowel disease. Study results and caveats: Distinguishing T cell subtypes was not possible. It was in IBD patients that TCRbeta diversity (inverse Simpson) was lower than in healthy co-twins.

Addition of UMIs with a 6-nucleotide sample barcode was achieved by template switching. cDNA for TCRalpha and TCRbeta was amplified by nested PCRs of roughly 15 then about 10 cycles. Following a re-call of the 5' RACE reads, TCRdb has one entry per CDR3 protein and lacks DNA. This sample lists some 170,000 distinct CDR3 sequences; its ten largest clones have roughly 7.4%. Remarks on this clonotype: Its antigen is unidentified.

The germline CDR1 and CDR2 sequences are SEHNR and FQNEAQ (reference sequence). The CDR3 has 14 residues. The chain combines TRBV7-9 with TRBJ2-7; lacking DNA, the TRBD2 call made by TCRdb goes unchecked. The sequence was obtained from a human donor with ulcerative colitis or Crohn's disease, or a healthy co-twin of an affected twin (not recorded which). Sequenced sample: blood. This CDR3 is CATPGTSGPYEQYF.